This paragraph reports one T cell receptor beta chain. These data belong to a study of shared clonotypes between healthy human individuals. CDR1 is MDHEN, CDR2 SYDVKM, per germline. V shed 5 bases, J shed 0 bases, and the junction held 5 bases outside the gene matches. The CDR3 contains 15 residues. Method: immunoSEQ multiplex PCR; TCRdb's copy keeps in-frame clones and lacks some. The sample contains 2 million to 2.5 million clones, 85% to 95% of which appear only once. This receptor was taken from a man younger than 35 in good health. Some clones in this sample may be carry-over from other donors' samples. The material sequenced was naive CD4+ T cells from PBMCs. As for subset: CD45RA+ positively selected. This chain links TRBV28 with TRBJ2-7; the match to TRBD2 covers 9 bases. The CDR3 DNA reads TGTGCCAGCAGTGCGGCGGGAGGGCCCTCCTACGAGCAGTACTTC. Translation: CASSAAGGPSYEQYF.